A single sample is the source of the 28 T cell receptor beta chains below, sequenced in a study of identical twins. Via MiXCR, TCRdb re-called the 5' RACE reads, giving one row per CDR3 protein. This sample carries a few hundred thousand distinct CDR3 sequences, approximately 9.1% of them seen once, and the ten largest clones take around 8.6%. The sample consisted of naive T cells sorted from blood. The receptor source for this set is a woman in her 50s in good health.

This clonotype was observed a handful of times. The chain links TRBV7-9 to TRBJ1-5; D is unresolved. The CDR3 extends over 14 amino acids. Deletions cut 0 bases from V and 3 bases from J, with 6 bases between. Germline loops: CDR1 SEHNR, CDR2 FQNEAQ (reference sequence). CDR3: CASSLAGFNQPQHF. The CDR3 region has the DNA TGTGCCAGCAGCTTAGCGGGTTTCAATCAGCCCCAGCATTTT.

The chain carries TRBV29-1 and TRBJ2-7, with TRBD1 matching over 9 bases. CDR1 and CDR2 from the germline V gene are SQVTM and ANQGSEA. The CDR3 totals 13 residues. The junction had 8 bases not matched to a gene; V was cut back by 7 bases and J by 4 bases. CDR3 sequence (DNA): TGCAGCGCTGCCGGACAGGGGAAATACGAGCAGTACTTC. As protein: CSAAGQGKYEQYF.

This clonotype was detected a few times. The chain couples TRBV11-2 to TRBJ1-2; weak D call: TRBD1 (6 bases). Per germline, CDR1 SGHAT and CDR2 FQNNGV. This CDR3 comprises 14 residues. Deletions cut 3 bases from V and 6 bases from J, with 14 bases between. In nucleotides, the CDR3 is TGTGCCAGCAGCTTGGGGGCAGGGGTGGATGGCTACACCTTC. This translates into CASSLGAGVDGYTF.

This clonotype was observed once. This chain links TRBV7-3 with TRBJ2-3; weak D call: TRBD1 (5 bases). V lost 0 bases and J lost 4, with 14 bases in between. This CDR3 region has 16 residues. CDR1 and CDR2 (germline): SGHTA, FQGTGA. The CDR3 sequence is CASSLTSGAPSDTQYF. Here the CDR3 DNA reads TGTGCCAGCAGCTTAACCTCTGGGGCGCCTTCAGATACGCAGTATTTT.

Only a few counts were recorded for this clonotype. The rearrangement joins TRBV11-2 to TRBJ2-1; 9 bases align to TRBD2. Germline values: CDR1 SGHAT, CDR2 FQNNGV. After removal of 5 bases from V and 9 bases from J, the junction contained 11 bases not matched to a gene. The CDR3 has 15 amino acids. CDR3 amino acids: CASSAHSGRHLEQFF. In nucleotides, the CDR3 is TGTGCCAGCAGCGCACATAGCGGGAGACACCTTGAGCAGTTCTTC.

This clonotype came up many times. This chain connects TRBV5-1 to TRBJ2-7, with 8 bases identical to TRBD1. Trimming at V came to 5 bases and at J to 0 bases, leaving 7 bases not matched to a gene. Germline CDR1 and CDR2: SGHRS and YFSETQ. The CDR3 consists of 15 residues. The CDR3 DNA sequence: TGCGCCAGCAGTTCTACCGGGACAGGCTCCTACGAGCAGTACTTC. As protein: CASSSTGTGSYEQYF.

This rearrangement joins TRBV5-6 to TRBJ2-4; 9 positions match TRBD2. Germline CDR1 and CDR2: SGHDT and YYEEEE. V was pared by 2 bases and J by 0 bases, with 6 bases of the junction left unmatched. The CDR3 loop spans 17 amino acids. The chain's CDR3 is CASSLAGGGLAKNIQYF. The DNA for the CDR3 is TGTGCCAGCAGCTTAGCGGGAGGTGGCCTAGCCAAAAACATTCAGTACTTC.

This clonotype was recorded many times. This chain links TRBV10-3 with TRBJ2-3, with 10 nucleotides matching TRBD2. J was trimmed by 0 bases and V by 6 bases; bases with no gene match: 6. CDR3 size: 16 residues. CDR1 is ENHRY, CDR2 SYGVKD, per germline. CDR3 sequence (DNA): TGTGCCATCAGCCAGAAGCGGGAGGGGAGCACAGATACGCAGTATTTT. It yields the protein CAISQKREGSTDTQYF.

This clonotype showed up many times. This chain uses TRBV4-1 with TRBJ2-2; D is possibly TRBD2 (7 bases). The germline CDR1 and CDR2 sequences are MGHRA and YSYEKL. Between the trimmed V and J ends, which lost 0 bases and 4 bases, there was a span of 12 bases. The CDR3 contains 16 residues. This CDR3 is CASSQDGGRRTGELFF. The CDR3 nucleotides are TGCGCCAGCAGCCAAGACGGGGGGCGGCGCACCGGGGAGCTGTTTTTT.

Ten or more counts support this clonotype. Sequence at one end of the junction differs from germline and may be a read error. V is TRBV5-1 and J is TRBJ2-1; TRBD2 aligns across 11 bases. CDR3 length: 15 amino acids. Germline assignment: CDR1 SGHRS and CDR2 YFSETQ. The CDR3 sequence is CASSSTSGSYNEQFF. For the CDR3, the DNA is TGTGCCAGCAGCTCTACTAGCGGGAGCTACAATGAGCAGTTCTTC. Filled out from reference TRBV5-1 and TRBJ2-1, the complete variable domain reads KAGVTQTPRYLIKTRGQQVTLSCSPISGHRSVSWYQQTPGQGLQFLFEYFSETQRNKGNFPGRFSGRQFSNSRSEMNVSTLELGDSALYLCASSSTSGSYNEQFFGPGTRLTVL.

The chain recombines TRBV5-1 with TRBJ2-2; 8 bases are shared with TRBD1. The CDR3 sequence is 15 residues long. From germline, CDR1 is SGHRS and CDR2 YFSETQ. Trimming at V came to 2 bases and at J to 6 bases, leaving 6 bases not matched to a gene. Here the CDR3 DNA reads TGCGCCAGCAGCTTACAGGACAGGGACGCCGGGGAGCTGTTTTTT. Translation: CASSLQDRDAGELFF.

This clonotype was counted between two and nine times. The chain recombines TRBV12-3 or TRBV12-4 with TRBJ1-5, with D tentatively TRBD1 (5 bases). The CDR3 totals 15 residues. The germline V and J ends were trimmed by 1 base and 6 bases, with 13 bases remaining between them. Here the CDR3 DNA reads TGTGCCAGCAGTTTAGGTTCTGGGGCCCCTCAGCCCCAGCATTTT. This sequence encodes CASSLGSGAPQPQHF.

There are many counts of this clonotype. The V and J genes are TRBV12-3 or TRBV12-4 and TRBJ2-7, with D possibly called TRBD1 or TRBD2 (5 bases each). The CDR3 loop spans 15 amino acids. Trimming shortened V by 3 bases and J by 0 bases, and 12 bases separated the two germline ends. The CDR3 sequence is CASSFTRDVSYEQYF. CDR3 nucleotides: TGTGCCAGCAGTTTCACCAGGGACGTCTCCTACGAGCAGTACTTC.

J is TRBJ1-2 and V is TRBV3-1; D gene unclear. The CDR3 totals 12 residues. CDR1 is LGHDT and CDR2 is YNNKEL in the germline V gene (reference sequence). Trimming took off 3 bases at V and 8 bases at J, with 10 bases between the two ends. This chain's CDR3 is CASSHPREGYTF. The CDR3 DNA is TGTGCCAGCAGCCATCCGAGGGAGGGCTACACCTTC.

This rearrangement joins TRBV9 to TRBJ1-1; D might be TRBD1 (5 bases). This CDR3 comprises 15 residues. The V end was cut by 4 bases, the J end by 0 bases, with 13 bases between. Per germline, CDR1 SGDLS and CDR2 YYNGEE. CDR3 in DNA: TGTGCCAGCAGCACGGGGAAGGGGATGAACACTGAAGCTTTCTTT. Residues: CASSTGKGMNTEAFF.

This clonotype was counted at least ten times. The CDR3 region is CASSLPGFNEQFF. The CDR3 DNA follows: TGTGCCAGCAGTTTACCGGGCTTCAATGAGCAGTTCTTC. The genes are TRBV27 and TRBJ2-1; D gene unclear. CDR3 length equals 13 residues. V shed 2 bases and J shed 6 bases, with 8 bases lying between them. Germline assignment: CDR1 MNHEY and CDR2 SMNVEV (reference sequence).

This clonotype was seen only a few times. A read error may account for a junction end that differs from germline. The gene calls are TRBV7-7 and TRBJ2-1; 7 nucleotides agree with TRBD2. The CDR3 is made up of 13 amino acids. Per the germline V gene, CDR1 is SSHAT and CDR2 is FNYEAQ (reference sequence). As DNA, the CDR3 is TGTGCTAGCAGCCTCTTAGCGGGCGGGGAGCAGTTCTTC. It translates to CASSLLAGGEQFF.

This clonotype has a handful of counts. The chain has TRBV24-1 and TRBJ2-1, with 16 bases matching TRBD2. CDR3 length: 15 amino acids. The V and J ends lost 9 bases and 8 bases, in that order; junction bases with no gene match: 6. Germline V gene sequence: CDR1 KGHDR, CDR2 SFDVKD. CDR3 in amino acids: CATALGTSGRDEQFF. CDR3 nucleotides: TGTGCCACCGCGCTAGGGACTAGCGGGAGGGATGAGCAGTTCTTC.

About this clonotype itself: A read error may explain this, as a much larger clone is one base away. The chain employs TRBV12-3 or TRBV12-4 and TRBJ1-2; 9 positions agree with TRBD1. The CDR3 runs to 14 residues. CDR3 protein: CASSSGQGFFGSTF. The CDR3 bases are TGTGCCAGCAGTTCGGGACAGGGTTTCTTTGGCTCCACCTTC.

This clonotype was seen many times. CDR3 residues: CASGTGGNTIYF. Here the CDR3 DNA reads TGTGCCAGCGGGACAGGGGGAAACACCATATATTTT. This chain uses TRBV6-1 with TRBJ1-3, with TRBD1 matching over 9 bases. CDR3 length equals 12 residues. Germline V gene sequence: CDR1 MNHNS, CDR2 SASEGT. J gave up 4 bases and V 8 bases, and 0 bases lay outside the gene matches.

There are a few counts of this clonotype. The rearrangement uses TRBV5-5 and TRBJ2-7, with unresolved D. Per the germline V gene, CDR1 is SGHKS and CDR2 is YYEKEE (reference sequence). This CDR3 is built from 14 residues. V dropped 0 bases and J dropped 3 bases, with 10 bases sitting between them. The CDR3 DNA follows: TGTGCCAGCAGCTTGGCTTACCTACTCTACGAGCAGTACGTC. Its protein product is CASSLAYLLYEQYV.

A few counts support this clonotype. The J gene is TRBJ1-2, the V gene TRBV9; D is undetermined. The CDR3 has 12 residues. The ends were cut back, 3 bases at V and 6 bases at J, with 9 bases in the middle. CDR1 and CDR2 from the germline V gene are SGDLS and YYNGEE. The CDR3 here is CASSGDMDGYTF. CDR3 bases: TGTGCCAGCAGCGGTGACATGGATGGCTACACCTTC.

Only a few counts were recorded for this clonotype. CDR3 sequence reads: CASSVTGQGIAEAFF. The CDR3 DNA sequence: TGTGCCAGCAGCGTAACCGGACAGGGCATAGCTGAAGCTTTCTTT. The chain carries TRBV9 and TRBJ1-1, with 8 bases lining up with TRBD1. Germline V lookup: CDR1 SGDLS, CDR2 YYNGEE. V shed 1 base and J 6 bases; nucleotides not matched to a gene: 8. The CDR3 is 15 residues long.

The chain uses TRBV20-1 and TRBJ2-1, with 7 nucleotides matching TRBD2. V gave up 1 base and J gave up 8 bases; unmatched junction bases: 11. The CDR3 contains 15 residues. CDR1 and CDR2 from the germline V gene are DFQATT and SNEGSKA (reference sequence). The CDR3 nucleotides read TGCAGTGCTAGAGGGGCTAGCGGATTACAAGATGAGCAGTTCTTC. Residues: CSARGASGLQDEQFF.

This sequence joins TRBV18 and TRBJ2-3, with D hard to call. V lost 3 bases and J 2 bases, leaving 6 bases between the germline ends. CDR1 is KGHSH, CDR2 LQKENI, per germline. This CDR3 is 13 amino acids long. CDR3 sequence: CASSPSLTDTQYF. DNA for the CDR3: TGTGCCAGCTCACCGAGTCTCACAGATACGCAGTATTTT.

This clonotype was counted many times. This chain connects TRBV10-3 to TRBJ2-7; TRBD2 matches 8 bases. CDR3 length: 15 amino acids. V lost 9 bases, J lost 3 bases, and 13 bases stayed unmatched. Germline loops: CDR1 ENHRY, CDR2 SYGVKD. The CDR3 region has the DNA TGTGCCATTGGACGAAAGCGGGAGATGGTCTACGAGCAGTACTTC. It is translated as CAIGRKREMVYEQYF.

In this sample, this clonotype turned up a few times. The chain couples TRBV4-1 to TRBJ1-5; D is unclear. CDR3 length: 15 residues. Looked up from germline, CDR1 is MGHRA and CDR2 is YSYEKL. The V end lost 0 bases, the J end lost 1 base, and 7 bases lay between the germline ends. The chain's CDR3 is CASSQEVGSNQPQHF. The CDR3 DNA follows: TGCGCCAGCAGCCAAGAAGTAGGGAGCAATCAGCCCCAGCATTTT.

This clonotype showed up many times. The rearrangement joins TRBV7-2 to TRBJ2-1, with D uncertain. The CDR3 spans 13 residues. V was clipped by 5 bases and J by 7 bases, with 12 bases between them. CDR1 SGHTA and CDR2 FQGNSA come from the germline V gene. CDR3 sequence (DNA): TGTGCCAGCAGCCGGAGAAGGTTAAATGAGCAGTTCTTC. Protein product: CASSRRRLNEQFF.